A single sample gave rise to the 5 T cell receptor beta chains below, sequenced in a study of cytomegalovirus exposure and HLA in healthy donors. Primers included in the PCR were 60 Vbeta and 13 Jbeta primers. The table came from immunoSEQ multiplex PCR; TCRdb's copy has only in-frame clones and leaves some out. Counted here are approximately 120,000 clones, about 81% occurring once; the ten biggest clones make up approximately 1%. The sample consisted of PBMCs. The receptors come from a woman aged 25 to 39 in good health and CMV-seronegative.

This clone was seen more than once but under ten times. J is TRBJ2-5 and V is TRBV7-6, with 15 bases identical to TRBD2. CDR3 size: 19 residues. J was trimmed by 0 bases and V by 1 base; bases with no gene match: 6. Germline CDR1 is SGHVS and CDR2 is FNYEAQ. The chain's CDR3 is CASSLVGTSGGTHQETQYF. The DNA of the CDR3 is TGTGCCAGCAGCTTAGTCGGGACTAGCGGGGGGACCCACCAAGAGACCCAGTACTTC.

In DNA, the CDR3 is TGTGCCAGCAGCTTAGGTGACAGGGGGCAGCCCCAGCATTTT. It translates to CASSLGDRGQPQHF. The rearrangement uses TRBV7-9 and TRBJ1-5; 9 nucleotides align to TRBD1. CDR1 is SEHNR, CDR2 FQNEAQ, per germline (reference sequence). The CDR3 covers 14 residues. The trim removed 1 base at V and 7 bases at J, leaving 2 bases unmatched.

This clone was detected only once. This sequence joins TRBV20-1 and TRBJ1-1; no reliable D call. The CDR3 has 11 residues. The germline gives CDR1 DFQATT, CDR2 SNEGSKA (reference sequence). V lost 8 bases, J lost 10 bases, and 17 bases lay in between. The CDR3 DNA follows: TGCAGTACCTCCACCGGAACGGGAGCTTTCTTT. Its translation: CSTSTGTGAFF.

The chain uses TRBV5-4 and TRBJ2-6, with D maybe TRBD1 (6 bases). From germline, CDR1 is SGHNT and CDR2 YYREEE (reference sequence). The CDR3 has 15 amino acids. The germline V and J ends were trimmed by 4 bases and 4 bases, with 12 bases remaining between them. The CDR3 DNA reads as TGTGCCAGCAGCCGAGGGGGTGACGGGGCCAACGTCCTGACTTTC. Protein sequence: CASSRGGDGANVLTF.

CDR3 DNA sequence: TGTGCCAGCAACCAGGGACAGGGGGGACCCTACGAGCAGTACTTC. It encodes CASNQGQGGPYEQYF. V gene TRBV28 combines with J gene TRBJ2-7; 11 bases align to TRBD1. The CDR3 has 15 amino acids. With V trimmed by 7 bases and J by 2 bases, 7 bases remained unmatched. Germline values: CDR1 MDHEN, CDR2 SYDVKM.